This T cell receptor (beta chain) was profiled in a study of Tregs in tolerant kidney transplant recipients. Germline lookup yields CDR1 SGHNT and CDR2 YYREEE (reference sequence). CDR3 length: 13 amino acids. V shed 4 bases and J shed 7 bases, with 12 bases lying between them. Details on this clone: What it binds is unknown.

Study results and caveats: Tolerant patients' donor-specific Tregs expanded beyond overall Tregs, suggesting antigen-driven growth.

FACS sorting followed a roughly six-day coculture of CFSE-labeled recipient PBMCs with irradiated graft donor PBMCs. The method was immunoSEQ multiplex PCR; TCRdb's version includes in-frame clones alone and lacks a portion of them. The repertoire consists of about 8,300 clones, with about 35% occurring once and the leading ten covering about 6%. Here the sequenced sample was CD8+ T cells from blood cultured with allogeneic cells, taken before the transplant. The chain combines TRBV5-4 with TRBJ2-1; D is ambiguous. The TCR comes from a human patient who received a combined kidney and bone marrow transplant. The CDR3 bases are TGTGCCAGCAGCCAAGACTCCATGAATGAGCAGTTCTTC. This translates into CASSQDSMNEQFF.